The 25 T cell receptor beta chains below come from one sample, sequenced in a study of shared clonotypes between healthy human individuals. Generated by immunoSEQ multiplex PCR, the TCRdb table keeps only in-frame clones and is missing some. The sample yields 2 million to 3 million clones, roughly 93% seen once. Sequenced material: naive CD4+ T cells from PBMCs. As for subset: CD45RA+ positively selected. Receptor source: a man aged 18-30 years in good health. Some clones in this sample may be carry-over from other donors' samples.

This clone was seen a few times. This sample also contains other DNA sequences that code for the same CDR3. The V call is TRBV20-1, the J call TRBJ2-7, with D uncertain. The CDR3 has 11 amino acids. Germline assignment: CDR1 DFQATT and CDR2 SNEGSKA (reference sequence). The V gene lost 1 base and the J gene lost 1 base, with 2 bases spanning the gap. CDR3: CSARGSYEQYF. CDR3 DNA sequence: TGCAGTGCTAGAGGATCCTACGAGCAGTACTTC.

As regards this clone: The sample has other DNA sequences that encode this CDR3 too. The chain combines TRBV9 with TRBJ2-5, with D uncertain. Germline values: CDR1 SGDLS, CDR2 YYNGEE. The CDR3 consists of 13 residues. The V and J ends lost 4 bases and 2 bases respectively, with 9 bases between them. The CDR3 bases are TGTGCCAGCAGCACGGGCCCTCAAGAGACCCAGTACTTC. It codes for CASSTGPQETQYF.

This chain links TRBV10-3 with TRBJ2-1; 9 nucleotides align to TRBD2. Per germline, CDR1 ENHRY and CDR2 SYGVKD. Trimming cost V 8 bases and J 4 bases; bases outside gene matches: 9. The CDR3 spans 15 residues. The CDR3 here is CAIGEPGLAYNEQFF. Written as DNA, the CDR3 is TGTGCCATCGGGGAACCGGGACTAGCTTACAATGAGCAGTTCTTC.

The chain links TRBV16 to TRBJ1-5, with D unresolved. The CDR3 is made up of 13 amino acids. Germline V gene sequence: CDR1 KGHSY, CDR2 FQNENV. V was clipped by 1 base and J by 5 bases, with 6 bases between them. CDR3 region: CASSQLIDQPQHF. CDR3 sequence (DNA): TGTGCCAGCAGCCAATTGATAGATCAGCCCCAGCATTTT. The full variable domain, in which reference TRBV16 and TRBJ1-5 provide the parts outside the CDR3, is GEEVAQTPKHLVRGEGQKAKLYCAPIKGHSYVFWYQQVLKNEFKFLISFQNENVFDETGMPKERFSAKCLPNSPCSLEIQATKLEDSAVYFCASSQLIDQPQHFGDGTRLSIL.

Notes on this clone: In the same sample, other DNA sequences code for this CDR3. The genes are TRBV6-5 and TRBJ2-7; tentatively, D is TRBD1 (5 bases). The length of the CDR3 is 14 residues. The V end was cut by 2 bases, the J end by 2 bases, with 10 bases between. Germline V gene data show CDR1 as MNHEY and CDR2 as SVGAGI. The CDR3 sequence is CASSYRQGPYEQYF. The CDR3 bases are TGTGCCAGCAGTTACCGTCAGGGCCCCTACGAGCAGTACTTC.

The chain employs TRBV5-4 and TRBJ1-1; unclear D gene. V was trimmed by 0 bases and J by 3 bases, leaving 12 bases between them. This CDR3 contains 15 residues. Germline CDR1 SGHNT, CDR2 YYREEE (reference sequence). The CDR3 reads CASSLGGLMYTEAFF. CDR3 DNA sequence: TGTGCCAGCAGCTTGGGTGGCTTAATGTACACTGAAGCTTTCTTT.

This chain joins TRBV4-3 and TRBJ1-6; D perhaps matches TRBD1 (5 bases). This CDR3 has 15 amino acids. The germline gives CDR1 LGHNA, CDR2 YSLEER. V lost 4 bases to trimming and J lost 7 bases, with 14 bases between them. The CDR3 region is CASSPTGRPNSPLHF. The CDR3 nucleotides read TGCGCCAGCAGCCCGACGGGACGACCCAATTCACCCCTCCACTTT.

This clone showed up just a few times. The rearrangement uses TRBV29-1 and TRBJ2-4, with D tentatively TRBD2 (7 bases). Per germline, CDR1 SQVTM and CDR2 ANQGSEA. Trimming removed 6 bases from V and 7 bases from J, with 16 bases in between. The CDR3 length is 13 residues. The CDR3 DNA is TGCAGCGTATCCGAGGGGGGGCGCAACATTCAGTACTTC. This translates into CSVSEGGRNIQYF.

V usage is TRBV4-3 and J usage is TRBJ2-1; 13 nucleotides line up with TRBD2. The V and J ends lost 4 bases and 3 bases, in that order; junction bases with no gene match: 18. Germline values: CDR1 LGHNA, CDR2 YSLEER. The CDR3 contains 21 residues. The CDR3 protein is CASSRGRRGGTSGMNYNEQFF. In DNA form, the CDR3 reads TGCGCCAGCAGCCGAGGGCGCAGGGGAGGGACTAGCGGGATGAACTACAATGAGCAGTTCTTC.

This clone was picked up one time. The chain carries TRBV6-1 and TRBJ1-1, with D possibly TRBD1 on 6 matching bases. Germline V gene lookup returns CDR1 MNHNS and CDR2 SASEGT. There are 14 residues in the CDR3. Trimming pared 5 bases from V and 2 bases from J, leaving 12 bases between. The CDR3 spells CASSPQGGNTEAFF. The DNA of the CDR3 is TGTGCCAGCAGTCCACAGGGTGGAAACACTGAAGCTTTCTTT.

The chain joins TRBV6-1 to TRBJ1-5, with 7 nucleotides matching TRBD1. Unmatched junction bases numbered 6, after V lost 2 bases and J lost 2 bases. There are 16 residues in the CDR3. Looked up from germline, CDR1 is MNHNS and CDR2 is SASEGT. The CDR3 loop is CASSEQFTGGNQPQHF. As DNA, the CDR3 is TGTGCCAGCAGTGAACAGTTTACAGGGGGCAATCAGCCCCAGCATTTT.

About this clone: The same CDR3 arises from other DNA sequences in this sample as well. J is TRBJ1-2 and V is TRBV18; D not resolved. The length of the CDR3 is 12 residues. The V end was cut by 3 bases, the J end by 5 bases, with 7 bases between. Per germline, CDR1 KGHSH and CDR2 LQKENI. CDR3 amino acids: CASSPDSYGYTF. CDR3 DNA sequence: TGTGCCAGCTCACCGGACTCATATGGCTACACCTTC.

The J gene is TRBJ1-2, the V gene TRBV27, with TRBD1 matching 7 bases. Germline V CDR1 and CDR2: MNHEY, SMNVEV (reference sequence). V gave up 5 bases and J gave up 7 bases; unmatched junction bases: 7. CDR3 size: 13 residues. In nucleotides, the CDR3 is TGTGCCAGCAGTCATGACAGGGCTGGTGGCTACACCTTC. It specifies CASSHDRAGGYTF.

The rearrangement links TRBV5-8 to TRBJ1-5; D not certain. The germline CDR1 and CDR2 sequences are SGHTS and YDEGEE. The CDR3 is 15 amino acids. Between the trimmed V and J ends, which lost 4 bases and 4 bases, there was a span of 15 bases. The CDR3 sequence: CASSREARVNQPQHF. The CDR3 region has the DNA TGTGCCAGCAGCCGTGAGGCTCGAGTGAATCAGCCCCAGCATTTT.

This clone is a singleton in its sample. The V call is TRBV28, the J call TRBJ2-1, with TRBD2 as a possible D gene (6 bases). Per germline, CDR1 MDHEN and CDR2 SYDVKM. This CDR3 spans 16 amino acids. V shed 3 bases and J shed 7 bases, with 19 bases lying between them. CDR3 nucleotide sequence: TGTGCCAGCAGTTTCCCTGCCGGGAGTATTGGAAATGAGCAGTTCTTC. This translates into CASSFPAGSIGNEQFF. Full variable domain (rest looked up from reference TRBV28 and TRBJ2-1): DVKVTQSSRYLVKRTGEKVFLECVQDMDHENMFWYRQDPGLGLRLIYFSYDVKMKEKGDIPEGYSVSREKKERFSLILESASTNQTSMYLCASSFPAGSIGNEQFFGPGTRLTVL.

V gene TRBV5-6 combines with J gene TRBJ2-1; D possibly corresponds to TRBD2 (5 bases). The CDR3 is 14 residues long. Trimming removed 0 bases from V and 4 bases from J, with 8 bases in between. Per the germline V gene, CDR1 is SGHDT and CDR2 is YYEEEE. CDR3 sequence: CASSLGAAYNEQFF. The DNA of the CDR3 is TGTGCCAGCAGCTTGGGAGCGGCATACAATGAGCAGTTCTTC. The full variable domain, completed using reference TRBV5-6 and TRBJ2-1, is DAGVTQSPTHLIKTRGQQVTLRCSPKSGHDTVSWYQQALGQGPQFIFQYYEEEERQRGNFPDRFSGHQFPNYSSELNVNALLLGDSALYLCASSLGAAYNEQFFGPGTRLTVL.

Only one count was recorded for this clone. The V and J genes are TRBV5-1 and TRBJ2-2; 8 bases are a match to TRBD1. Losses at the gene ends were 5 bases for V and 14 bases for J; bases not matched to a gene: 17. Germline V gene sequence: CDR1 SGHRS, CDR2 YFSETQ. The CDR3 totals 15 residues. DNA of the CDR3: TGCGCCAGCAGTTCGATCACTAGTTTGGACAGGGTCCTGTTTTTT. Its protein is CASSSITSLDRVLFF.

As to this clone: Other DNA variants within this sample encode the same CDR3. The rearrangement links TRBV25-1 to TRBJ1-2, with D unclear. The V gene's germline CDR1 is MGHDK and CDR2 SYGVNS. The CDR3 has 11 amino acids. Trimming stripped 2 bases from V and 8 bases from J, with 6 bases between. DNA for the CDR3: TGTGCCAGCAGTGAAGGAGGAGGCTACACCTTC. This encodes CASSEGGGYTF.

In the case of this clone: In the same sample, other DNA sequences code for this CDR3. The rearrangement uses TRBV6-5 and TRBJ1-4; TRBD1 is a possible D gene (5 bases). Trimming took 2 bases from V and 8 from J, leaving 9 bases between them. Germline V gene data show CDR1 as MNHEY and CDR2 as SVGAGI. The CDR3 has 13 amino acids. As DNA, the CDR3 is TGTGCCAGCAGTTACAGGGGAGGGGAAAAACTGTTTTTT. Its translation is CASSYRGGEKLFF.

The chain links TRBV4-2 to TRBJ2-3; 8 positions match TRBD2. Trimming cost V 2 bases and J 1 base; bases outside gene matches: 17. The CDR3 extends over 20 amino acids. Germline V gene sequence: CDR1 LGHNA, CDR2 YNFKEQ. The CDR3 nucleotides read TGTGCCAGCAGCCAATACCCCTTAGCGGGGACAACTAGAGGCACAGATACGCAGTATTTT. Translated, it gives CASSQYPLAGTTRGTDTQYF.

This chain uses TRBV28 with TRBJ1-2, with D hard to call. The germline gives CDR1 MDHEN, CDR2 SYDVKM. V was trimmed by 8 bases and J by 2 bases, leaving 6 bases between them. The CDR3 length is 11 residues. The CDR3 DNA reads TGTGCCAGCGAGCGAAACTATGGCTACACCTTC. Translated, it gives CASERNYGYTF.

The chain combines TRBV2 with TRBJ2-3; 9 nucleotides line up with TRBD2. Losses at the gene ends were 4 bases for V and 3 bases for J; bases not matched to a gene: 8. The CDR3 runs to 16 residues. Germline assignment: CDR1 SNHLY and CDR2 FYNNEI. The CDR3 coding sequence is TGTGCCAGCAGTGTTAATAGCGGGGGCCTTACAGATACGCAGTATTTT. Translating gives CASSVNSGGLTDTQYF.

This clone has more than one count but fewer than ten. The CDR3 coding sequence is TGCACCAGCAGCCTGACAGGGAATGGCTACACCTTC. It codes for CTSSLTGNGYTF. The genes are TRBV1 and TRBJ1-2; the table's D call, TRBD1, was not checked against the DNA. TRBV1 has pseudogene status. The CDR3 runs to 12 residues.

This sequence joins TRBV28 and TRBJ1-5; D is unclear. Per germline, CDR1 MDHEN and CDR2 SYDVKM. The CDR3 consists of 12 residues. Trimming removed 2 bases from V and 8 bases from J, with 7 bases in between. The CDR3 is CASSLATEPQHF. The CDR3 region has the DNA TGTGCCAGCAGTTTAGCGACCGAGCCCCAGCATTTT. The entire variable domain, with the rest obtained from reference TRBV28 and TRBJ1-5, is as follows: DVKVTQSSRYLVKRTGEKVFLECVQDMDHENMFWYRQDPGLGLRLIYFSYDVKMKEKGDIPEGYSVSREKKERFSLILESASTNQTSMYLCASSLATEPQHFGDGTRLSIL.

This chain uses TRBV5-1 with TRBJ1-3, with 7 bases identical to TRBD1. The germline V gene encodes CDR1 SGHRS and CDR2 YFSETQ. The CDR3 is 16 amino acids. V lost 4 bases and J lost 0; bases outside the gene matches: 7. The CDR3 sequence is CASSPGQAYSGNTIYF. In nucleotides, the CDR3 is TGCGCCAGCAGCCCAGGACAGGCCTACTCTGGAAACACCATATATTTT. Full variable domain (rest looked up from reference TRBV5-1 and TRBJ1-3): KAGVTQTPRYLIKTRGQQVTLSCSPISGHRSVSWYQQTPGQGLQFLFEYFSETQRNKGNFPGRFSGRQFSNSRSEMNVSTLELGDSALYLCASSPGQAYSGNTIYFGEGSWLTVV.